The next 17 T cell receptor beta chains were all read from a single sample in a study of blood T cells in healthy people across ages. A second roughly 6 to 11 cycle PCR used barcoded and J-beta primers. TCRdb called the 5' RACE reads again in MiXCR, with one record for every CDR3 protein. This table holds hundreds of thousands of distinct CDR3 sequences, over 45% found once. Source material: blood. These TCRs come from a man aged 25 to 45 in good health.

The chain recombines TRBV3-1 with TRBJ1-1; 7 positions match TRBD1. The CDR3 contains 11 residues. V dropped 5 bases and J dropped 13; count of bases not matched to a gene: 7. CDR1 is LGHDT, CDR2 YNNKEL, per germline (reference sequence). The CDR3 region is CASSSPGQSFF. For the CDR3, the DNA is TGTGCCAGCAGCTCACCGGGACAGAGTTTCTTT.

This clonotype was counted only a few times. The rearrangement uses TRBV20-1 and TRBJ2-7; D might be TRBD1 or TRBD2, each matching 7 bases. The CDR3 runs to 15 residues. Trimming removed 6 bases at V and 0 bases at J, with 18 bases between. The germline V gene encodes CDR1 DFQATT and CDR2 SNEGSKA (reference sequence). CDR3 nucleotide sequence: TGCAGTGCCCAGGGGGGGCTAGCGTCCTCCTACGAGCAGTACTTC. Translating it yields CSAQGGLASSYEQYF.

The V call is TRBV12-3 or TRBV12-4, the J call TRBJ2-3, with TRBD1 matching over 7 bases. The CDR3 covers 13 residues. J gave up 4 bases and V 10 bases, and 8 bases lay outside the gene matches. DNA for the CDR3: TGTGCCATTTCAAATCAGGGGGCAGATACGCAGTATTTT. Translated: CAISNQGADTQYF.

This clonotype was seen a few times. This chain connects TRBV20-1 to TRBJ2-7; 8 bases line up with TRBD1. Germline CDR1 and CDR2: DFQATT and SNEGSKA (reference sequence). This CDR3 is built from 16 residues. V was clipped by 1 base and J by 0 bases; unmatched bases: 8. The CDR3 DNA reads as TGCAGTGCTAGAGCTTGGGGGCAGGGGGCCTCCTACGAGCAGTACTTC. Its translation: CSARAWGQGASYEQYF.

In this sample, this clonotype turned up many times. The J gene is TRBJ2-1, the V gene TRBV6-1; the D is unclear. This CDR3 has 15 residues. V dropped 1 base and J dropped 2 bases, with 9 bases sitting between them. Germline CDR1 MNHNS, CDR2 SASEGT. The CDR3 region has the DNA TGTGCCAGCAGTGAAGACCCCGTAACCTACAATGAGCAGTTCTTC. Amino acids: CASSEDPVTYNEQFF.

This clonotype was seen a handful of times. The CDR3 nucleotides are TGTGCCAGCAGCCCTAGGACAGGTTCTAATTCACCCCTCCACTTT. Amino acids: CASSPRTGSNSPLHF. V is TRBV7-2 and J is TRBJ1-6; TRBD1 matches at 7 bases. V was clipped by 5 bases and J by 6 bases; unmatched bases: 7. CDR1 is SGHTA and CDR2 is FQGNSA in the germline V gene. The CDR3 has 15 amino acids.

Only a few counts were recorded for this clonotype. The rearrangement uses TRBV2 and TRBJ2-2, with a tentative D call TRBD2 (6 bases). The CDR3 extends over 16 amino acids. V was cut by 5 bases and J by 2 bases, with 15 bases left in between. Germline CDR1 and CDR2: SNHLY and FYNNEI. As DNA, the CDR3 is TGTGCCAGCAGTCCGAACGGACTATCTAACACCGGGGAGCTGTTTTTT. Translation: CASSPNGLSNTGELFF.

This clonotype has more than one count but fewer than ten. The V and J genes are TRBV30 and TRBJ2-6; D is perhaps TRBD1 (6 bases). The CDR3 covers 15 residues. The V end lost 5 bases, the J end lost 0 bases, and 11 bases lay between the germline ends. Germline V gene data show CDR1 as GTSNPN and CDR2 as SVGIG (reference sequence). CDR3 sequence (DNA): TGTGCCTGGGGAACAGGGCGCTCTGGGGCCAACGTCCTGACTTTC. Its translation is CAWGTGRSGANVLTF.

The V call is TRBV7-8, the J call TRBJ2-7; no clear D. The CDR3 has 15 amino acids. With 1 base removed from V and 6 bases from J, the gap between germline ends came to 16 bases. Germline V gene data show CDR1 as SGHVS and CDR2 as FQNEAQ. CDR3 region: CASSLGPTGVFEQYF. The CDR3, as DNA: TGTGCCAGCAGCTTAGGGCCCACGGGTGTTTTCGAGCAGTACTTC.

This clonotype was recorded a few times. The chain is built from TRBV2 and TRBJ2-5; 9 bases agree with TRBD2. CDR1 is SNHLY, CDR2 FYNNEI, per germline. The trim removed 7 bases at V and 5 bases at J, leaving 8 bases unmatched. The CDR3 covers 14 residues. CDR3 DNA sequence: TGTGCCAGCATTTCGGCTAGCGGGGCGGAGACCCAGTACTTC. Residues: CASISASGAETQYF. The whole variable domain, remainder taken from reference TRBV2 and TRBJ2-5, is EPEVTQTPSHQVTQMGQEVILRCVPISNHLYFYWYRQILGQKVEFLVSFYNNEISEKSEIFDDQFSVERPDGSNFTLKIRSTKLEDSAMYFCASISASGAETQYFGPGTRLLVL.

V gene TRBV3-1 combines with J gene TRBJ1-1; D perhaps matches TRBD1 (5 bases). The CDR3 runs 13 residues. The germline gives CDR1 LGHDT, CDR2 YNNKEL (reference sequence). V dropped 6 bases and J dropped 6 bases, with 14 bases sitting between them. The CDR3 loop reads CASRLSGGSEAFF. CDR3 in DNA: TGTGCCAGCAGGCTCTCGGGGGGTTCTGAAGCTTTCTTT. The variable domain in full, completed from reference TRBV3-1 and TRBJ1-1, reads DTAVSQTPKYLVTQMGNDKSIKCEQNLGHDTMYWYKQDSKKFLKIMFSYNNKELIINETVPNRFSPKSPDKAHLNLHINSLELGDSAVYFCASRLSGGSEAFFGQGTRLTVV.

The CDR3 nucleotides are TGCAGCGTCGCAACCGAGGACCTGGGAGAGCAGTACTTC. Protein: CSVATEDLGEQYF. The chain carries TRBV29-1 and TRBJ2-4; TRBD2 might be the D (5 bases). Germline loops: CDR1 SQVTM, CDR2 ANQGSEA. V was cut by 6 bases and J by 13 bases, with 22 bases left in between. The CDR3 sequence is 13 residues long.

The J gene is TRBJ2-4, the V gene TRBV5-1; weak D call: TRBD2 (6 bases). Trimming shortened V by 0 bases and J by 13 bases, and 35 bases separated the two germline ends. The germline V gene has CDR1 SGHRS and CDR2 YFSETQ. This CDR3 has 20 amino acids. The CDR3 region has the DNA TGCGCCAGCAGCTTGGCCGGGGGACTCAGTCCCTCCCCAACCCGAGGGGCCCAGTACTTC. It codes for CASSLAGGLSPSPTRGAQYF.

The chain is built from TRBV12-3 or TRBV12-4 and TRBJ1-2; D remains ambiguous. The CDR3 extends over 14 amino acids. Trimming pared 2 bases from V and 5 bases from J, leaving 12 bases between. CDR3 bases: TGTGCCAGCAGTTTAAGAGGGAGGATGTATGGCTACACCTTC. This codes for CASSLRGRMYGYTF.

The chain couples TRBV4-2 to TRBJ1-1; D may be TRBD1 (6 bases). The CDR3 loop spans 16 amino acids. V lost 0 bases, J lost 1 base, and 12 bases lay in between. Looked up from germline, CDR1 is LGHNA and CDR2 is YNFKEQ. The DNA of the CDR3 is TGTGCCAGCAGCCAAGATTGGGGGGCAGGGAACACTGAAGCTTTCTTT. The encoded protein is CASSQDWGAGNTEAFF.

The CDR3 loop is CSARGGGGVNEQFF. The CDR3 nucleotides read TGCAGTGCTAGAGGGGGCGGGGGGGTGAATGAGCAGTTCTTC. This chain uses TRBV20-1 with TRBJ2-1; the match to TRBD2 covers 9 bases. V lost 1 base and J lost 7; bases outside the gene matches: 5. The CDR3 contains 14 residues. The germline gives CDR1 DFQATT, CDR2 SNEGSKA (reference sequence).

V usage is TRBV3-1 and J usage is TRBJ2-5; perhaps TRBD1 as D (6 bases). The end of the DNA aligns better with TRBJ2-7, so the J call may be wrong. The CDR3 runs to 15 residues. In germline, CDR1 is LGHDT, CDR2 YNNKEL (reference sequence). CDR3: CASSQGTALPYEQYF. CDR3 nucleotides: TGTGCCAGCAGCCAAGGGACAGCCCTTCCCTACGAGCAGTACTTC.